Below, 13 T cell receptor beta chains from the same sample are listed, as sequenced in a study of T cell responses to AZD1222 COVID-19 vaccine. The assay was immunoSEQ multiplex PCR, and TCRdb's table has in-frame clones only and misses some. This table has about 150,000 clones, about 91% appearing once. Sequenced material: peripheral blood, taken on day 0 of AZD1222 vaccination. These receptors all stem from an adult in good health.

The chain joins TRBV24-1 to TRBJ2-1; D gene ambiguous. Germline V gives CDR1 KGHDR, CDR2 SFDVKD. V shed 9 bases and J shed 5 bases, with 10 bases lying between them. The CDR3 length is 12 residues. CDR3 protein: CATAGSDNEQFF. The CDR3 coding sequence is TGTGCCACCGCCGGGTCTGACAATGAGCAGTTCTTC.

V and J are TRBV30 and TRBJ2-1; D perhaps matches TRBD2 (6 bases). The germline V gene has CDR1 GTSNPN and CDR2 SVGIG (reference sequence). There are 16 residues in the CDR3. The V end lost 4 bases, the J end lost 1 base, and 17 bases lay between the germline ends. The CDR3: CAWNFRGSGSYNEQFF. For the CDR3, the DNA is TGTGCCTGGAACTTTCGGGGTAGCGGATCCTACAATGAGCAGTTCTTC. The variable domain in full, completed from reference TRBV30 and TRBJ2-1, reads SQTIHQWPATLVQPVGSPLSLECTVEGTSNPNLYWYRQAAGRGLQLLFYSVGIGQISSEVPQNLSASRPQDRQFILSSKKLLLSDSGFYLCAWNFRGSGSYNEQFFGPGTRLTVL.

V is TRBV13 and J is TRBJ2-1; D not resolved. The V and J ends lost 1 base and 5 bases respectively, with 15 bases between them. The germline V gene encodes CDR1 PRHDT and CDR2 FYEKMQ (reference sequence). This CDR3 spans 16 amino acids. CDR3 in DNA: TGTGCCAGCAGCTTAGTGCCGACTGGACCTGACAATGAGCAGTTCTTC. It yields the protein CASSLVPTGPDNEQFF.

The chain is built from TRBV7-9 and TRBJ1-2; D gene unclear. The CDR3 has 14 residues. Germline CDR1 reads SEHNR; CDR2 reads FQNEAQ (reference sequence). V shed 5 bases and J shed 5 bases, with 15 bases lying between them. The DNA of the CDR3 is TGTGCCAGCAGCCTATGGATAATGGGGTATGGCTACACCTTC. It is translated as CASSLWIMGYGYTF.

The rearrangement uses TRBV7-6 and TRBJ1-4, with D perhaps TRBD1 (5 bases). CDR3 length: 17 residues. With 3 bases removed from V and 1 base from J, the gap between germline ends came to 15 bases. Per germline, CDR1 SGHVS and CDR2 FNYEAQ. The CDR3 protein is CASSLGLGERTNEKLFF. CDR3 coding DNA: TGTGCCAGCAGCTTGGGCTTAGGGGAGAGAACTAATGAAAAACTGTTTTTT.

CDR3 DNA sequence: TGTGCCAGTAGTTGGGGTCGGGACACTGAAGCTTTCTTT. This encodes CASSWGRDTEAFF. The rearrangement joins TRBV19 to TRBJ1-1; D uncertain. Deletions cut 5 bases from V and 3 bases from J, with 10 bases between. This CDR3 comprises 13 residues. From germline, CDR1 is LNHDA and CDR2 SQIVND (reference sequence).

V usage is TRBV28 and J usage is TRBJ2-7; perhaps TRBD2 as D (5 bases). Germline assignment: CDR1 MDHEN and CDR2 SYDVKM. This CDR3 has 15 residues. Deletions cut 4 bases from V and 3 bases from J, with 16 bases between. CDR3 nucleotides: TGTGCCAGCAGTTCCCAAGGAGCGGAAGGCTACGAGCAGTACTTC. Translated: CASSSQGAEGYEQYF.

The chain combines TRBV27 with TRBJ1-2; the D is unclear. CDR3 size: 14 residues. Germline V gene data show CDR1 as MNHEY and CDR2 as SMNVEV (reference sequence). The V gene lost 6 bases and the J gene lost 8 bases, with 19 bases spanning the gap. As DNA, the CDR3 is TGTGCCAGCAGCACATGGGGAGGGCTCAGCGGCTACACCTTC. It translates to CASSTWGGLSGYTF.

The gene calls are TRBV4-3 and TRBJ2-1, with D tentatively TRBD2 (6 bases). Trimming pared 1 base from V and 0 bases from J, leaving 16 bases between. CDR3 size: 18 residues. CDR1 is LGHNA and CDR2 is YSLEER in the germline V gene. CDR3 in amino acids: CASSQGGGSRRSYNEQFF. CDR3 coding DNA: TGCGCCAGCAGCCAAGGTGGGGGGAGCCGACGCTCCTACAATGAGCAGTTCTTC.

The V gene is TRBV7-9, the J gene TRBJ1-1; no clear D gene. Per germline, CDR1 SEHNR and CDR2 FQNEAQ (reference sequence). CDR3 length: 16 amino acids. The germline V and J ends were trimmed by 5 bases and 1 base, with 17 bases remaining between them. The CDR3 loop reads CASSLRRGGPNTEAFF. For the CDR3, the DNA is TGTGCCAGCAGCCTACGGCGTGGAGGACCGAACACTGAAGCTTTCTTT.

The genes are TRBV29-1 and TRBJ2-7; a weak D match, TRBD1 (5 bases). The germline V and J ends were trimmed by 4 bases and 1 base, with 8 bases remaining between them. The germline gives CDR1 SQVTM, CDR2 ANQGSEA. The CDR3 runs 12 residues. The CDR3 is CSVGQLSYEQYF. The CDR3 DNA follows: TGCAGCGTTGGACAGCTATCCTACGAGCAGTACTTC.

The chain is built from TRBV3-1 (or the pseudogene TRBV3-2) and TRBJ2-4; TRBD1 matches at 10 bases. The CDR3 is 17 residues long. The germline V gene encodes CDR1 LGHDT and CDR2 YNNKEL (reference sequence). Unmatched junction bases numbered 8, after V lost 5 bases and J lost 1 base. DNA for the CDR3: TGTGCCAGCAGCACTCCGGGACAGGGGATGGCCAAAAACATTCAGTACTTC. Its protein product is CASSTPGQGMAKNIQYF.

The genes are TRBV5-1 and TRBJ1-3; no firm D call. The CDR3 sequence is 17 residues long. V shed 1 base and J shed 0 bases, with 14 bases lying between them. Per the germline V gene, CDR1 is SGHRS and CDR2 is YFSETQ. CDR3 nucleotide sequence: TGCGCCAGCAGCTTGATAGGAACAGACTCCTCTGGAAACACCATATATTTT. Translated, it gives CASSLIGTDSSGNTIYF.